The source of this T cell receptor beta chain is a study of T cell repertoires in cytomegalovirus infection. Trimming pared 5 bases from V and 1 base from J, leaving 11 bases between. Germline V CDR1 and CDR2: MNHNY, SVGAGI (reference sequence). The CDR3 length is 14 residues. General study findings and limits: Across the ex vivo response, the dominant clonotypes were HLA-C-restricted CMV-specific TCR beta clonotypes. Totalled public TCR beta family frequency picked out people who carried CMV plus the relevant HLA.

TCRdb processed the reads anew with MiXCR; each CDR3 protein has one entry. The sample includes roughly 630,000 distinct CDR3 sequences, roughly a quarter of them seen just once. As regards this clonotype: As yet, its antigen is unknown.

Sequencing was carried out using CD8+ T cells from PBMCs. The V call is TRBV6-6, the J call TRBJ1-1, with a tentative D call TRBD1 (5 bases). This clonotype was sampled from a human donor in good health (CMV status not recorded). Some clones in this sample may be carry-over from other donors' samples. The DNA for the CDR3 is TGTGCCAGCAGTAGGGACCGGAAGAACACTGAAGCTTTCTTT. This codes for CASSRDRKNTEAFF.